Listed here are 14 T cell receptor beta chains from one sample, sequenced in a study of T cell clonality in common variable immunodeficiency. These receptors' targets are unknown. Some clones are missing from TCRdb's copy, which holds only in-frame ones; the method was immunoSEQ multiplex PCR. The specimen has 15,000 to 20,000 clones, none found just once. Study conclusions and caveats: Reportedly, TCR beta sequences from common variable immunodeficiency showed fewer deletions and N-nucleotide insertions.

Sequences were obtained from peripheral blood mononuclear cells. The source of these receptors is a human donor with common variable immunodeficiency.

Concerning this clone: The read comes to an end 3 residues before the CDR3 does, leaving the germline J gene to fill in the end. The chain joins TRBV30 to TRBJ2-1; the match to TRBD2 covers 9 bases. Per the germline V gene, CDR1 is GTSNPN and CDR2 is SVGIG (reference sequence). The CDR3 consists of 12 residues. V lost 4 bases to trimming and J lost 5 bases; unmatched junction nucleotides: 0. The part of the CDR3 DNA that was read is TGTGCCTGGACTAGCGGGGACAATGAG. Its translation: CAWTSGDNE. Given in full, the CDR3 is CAWTSGDNEQFF.

This clone has just a few counts. With the read ending 3 residues before the CDR3 end, the germline J gene is used to fill in that end. The chain recombines TRBV19 with TRBJ2-2, with 10 bases identical to TRBD1. Germline V gene sequence: CDR1 LNHDA, CDR2 SQIVND (reference sequence). The length of the CDR3 is 14 residues. V was pared by 7 bases and J by 6 bases, with 5 bases of the junction left unmatched. The CDR3 here is CASTGTGASGELFF. The part of the CDR3 DNA that was read is TGTGCCAGTACCGGGACAGGGGCCTCCGGGGAG. The full variable domain, completed using reference TRBV19 and TRBJ2-2, is DGGITQSPKYLFRKEGQNVTLSCEQNLNHDAMYWYRQDPGQGLRLIYYSQIVNDFQKGDIAEGYSVSREKKESFPLTVTSAQKNPTAFYLCASTGTGASGELFFGEGSRLTVL.

This clone was detected a few times. The read falls 3 residues short of the CDR3 end, and the missing part is taken from the germline J gene. This rearrangement joins TRBV2 to TRBJ2-7; 8 bases agree with TRBD1. V shed 6 bases, J shed 4 bases, and the junction held 5 bases outside the gene matches. The CDR3 length is 13 residues. Looked up from germline, CDR1 is SNHLY and CDR2 is FYNNEI. The DNA read from the CDR3 is TGTGCCAGCAGGGGGGACAGGCGATACGAG. Residues: CASRGDRRYE. The whole CDR3 sequence reads CASRGDRRYEQYF.

This clone was counted between two and nine times. The read ends 3 residues shy of where the CDR3 ends; the end is completed using the germline J gene. The chain carries TRBV20-1 and TRBJ1-1; 7 bases fit TRBD1. The CDR3 runs 14 residues. Germline CDR1 and CDR2: DFQATT and SNEGSKA (reference sequence). CDR3 DNA, as far as it was read: TGCAGTGCTAGAGACCGAACAGGGGTTTTCGGA. Translation gives CSARDRTGVFG. The entire CDR3 protein reads CSARDRTGVFGAFF.

This clone was counted a few times. The same CDR3 also results from other DNA sequences found in this sample. CDR3 DNA (partial): TGTGCCAGCAGCTCTCCGGGGGGATATGGC. Translated, it gives CASSSPGGYG. The full CDR3 protein reads CASSSPGGYGYTF. The gene calls are TRBV7-9 and TRBJ1-2; TRBD1 might be the D (5 bases). The read is 3 residues too short to cover the CDR3 end, so that end is filled in from the germline J gene. Germline-derived CDR1 and CDR2 are SEHNR and FQNEAQ (reference sequence). V lost 4 bases and J lost 5, with 11 bases in between. This CDR3 is built from 13 residues.

This clone was detected a few times. The read falls 3 residues short of the CDR3 end, and the missing part is taken from the germline J gene. This sequence joins TRBV7-9 and TRBJ2-7, with D uncertain. The V end was cut by 10 bases, the J end by 0 bases, with 7 bases between. Looked up from germline, CDR1 is SEHNR and CDR2 is FQNEAQ (reference sequence). The CDR3 has 11 residues. CDR3 DNA, as far as it was read: TGTGCCACACAGATCTCCTACGAG. This encodes CATQISYE. In full, the CDR3 reads CATQISYEQYF.

This clone was picked up a small number of times. Coverage ceases 3 residues before the CDR3 finishes, and the germline J gene fills in the end. The chain uses TRBV2 and TRBJ1-2, with 8 bases aligning to TRBD1. Germline loops: CDR1 SNHLY, CDR2 FYNNEI. The CDR3 runs to 15 residues. V was clipped by 4 bases and J by 5 bases; unmatched bases: 9. The CDR3 protein is CASSVIDRGGYGYTF. The DNA read from the CDR3 is TGTGCCAGCAGTGTCATAGACAGGGGAGGGTATGGC.

This clone was detected a few times. The read comes to an end 3 residues before the CDR3 does, leaving the germline J gene to fill in the end. This chain links TRBV18 with TRBJ2-2; a weak D match, TRBD2 (5 bases). V lost 0 bases to trimming and J lost 4 bases, with 15 bases between them. The CDR3 totals 17 residues. Germline V lookup: CDR1 KGHSH, CDR2 LQKENI. The CDR3 protein is CASSPPDTLRGTGELFF. The CDR3 DNA, read in part, is TGTGCCAGCTCACCACCAGATACCCTACGGGGCACCGGGGAG. Drawing the rest from reference TRBV18 and TRBJ2-2, the complete variable domain is NAGVMQNPRHLVRRRGQEARLRCSPMKGHSHVYWYRQLPEEGLKFMVYLQKENIIDESGMPKERFSAEFPKEGPSILRIQQVVRGDSAAYFCASSPPDTLRGTGELFFGEGSRLTVL.

This clone showed up just a few times. The sequenced fragment ends 3 residues before the CDR3 boundary, so the rest is inferred from the germline J gene. The chain recombines TRBV19 with TRBJ1-4, with D tentatively TRBD1 (6 bases). This CDR3 is built from 13 residues. From germline, CDR1 is LNHDA and CDR2 SQIVND (reference sequence). With 6 bases removed from V and 6 bases from J, the gap between germline ends came to 11 bases. The sequenced CDR3 bases are TGTGCCAGTAGGAGGGACACCTATGAAAAA. This encodes CASRRDTYEK. The full CDR3 protein reads CASRRDTYEKLFF. Variable domain in full (rest from reference TRBV19 and TRBJ1-4): DGGITQSPKYLFRKEGQNVTLSCEQNLNHDAMYWYRQDPGQGLRLIYYSQIVNDFQKGDIAEGYSVSREKKESFPLTVTSAQKNPTAFYLCASRRDTYEKLFFGSGTQLSVL.

This clone was detected only a few times. CDR3 protein: CASSYPGKRHEKLFF. Incomplete CDR3 DNA: TGTGCCAGTAGCTATCCGGGTAAAAGACATGAAAAA. The genes are TRBV19 and TRBJ1-4; D gene unclear. The read comes to an end 3 residues before the CDR3 does, leaving the germline J gene to fill in the end. V lost 6 bases and J lost 6, with 17 bases in between. CDR3 length: 15 amino acids. CDR1 is LNHDA, CDR2 SQIVND, per germline (reference sequence). The full variable domain, in which reference TRBV19 and TRBJ1-4 provide the parts outside the CDR3, is DGGITQSPKYLFRKEGQNVTLSCEQNLNHDAMYWYRQDPGQGLRLIYYSQIVNDFQKGDIAEGYSVSREKKESFPLTVTSAQKNPTAFYLCASSYPGKRHEKLFFGSGTQLSVL.

This clone was seen only a few times. The CDR3 end is not reached by the read, which stops 3 residues before it; the germline J gene fills it in. The V call is TRBV7-2, the J call TRBJ1-1; 7 nucleotides align to TRBD1. There are 14 residues in the CDR3. Germline CDR1 and CDR2: SGHTA and FQGNSA. The CDR3 loop is CASSLRGLPAEAFF. Incomplete CDR3 DNA: TGTGCCAGCAGCTTAAGGGGGCTCCCTGCCGAA.

About this clone itself: The CDR3 extends 3 residues past the end of the read, so its final part is completed from the germline J gene. The chain couples TRBV7-9 to TRBJ2-7; 8 positions match TRBD1. This CDR3 is 15 amino acids long. J lost 3 bases, V lost 3 bases, and 7 bases had no gene match. CDR1 is SEHNR and CDR2 is FQNEAQ in the germline V gene (reference sequence). The CDR3 bases that were read are TGTGCCAGCAGCTTGCGCAGGGGGCTCAGCTACGAG. Translating gives CASSLRRGLSYE. The complete CDR3 protein is CASSLRRGLSYEQYF.

This clone was seen repeatedly, ten times or more. Sequencing ends 3 residues short of the CDR3 end; the germline J gene provides the rest. The chain joins TRBV11-3 to TRBJ2-1; tentative D call: TRBD2 (6 bases). In germline, CDR1 is SGHNT, CDR2 YENEEA. The V gene lost 5 bases and the J gene lost 7 bases, with 18 bases spanning the gap. The CDR3 covers 15 residues. CDR3 amino acids: CASSAGHGGSNEQFF. The CDR3 bases that were read are TGTGCCAGCAGCGCGGGTCATGGGGGGTCGAATGAG.

Comment on this clone: The CDR3 end lies 3 residues beyond the end of the read and is filled in from the germline J gene. This chain connects TRBV5-1 to TRBJ1-4, with 7 nucleotides matching TRBD1. Germline trimming cut 1 base from V and 4 bases from J; bases unmatched to any gene: 4. Germline loops: CDR1 SGHRS, CDR2 YFSETQ. The CDR3 length is 15 residues. CDR3 sequence reads: CASSLSGTVNEKLFF. Partial CDR3 DNA: TGCGCCAGCAGCTTGTCCGGGACAGTTAATGAAAAA.